The TCR beta chain described here comes from a study of shared clonotypes between healthy human individuals. The assay was immunoSEQ multiplex PCR, and TCRdb's table has in-frame clones only and misses some. Here the sample spans fewer than 850,000 clones, approximately 79% being singletons. The CDR3 extends over 15 amino acids. Looked up from germline, CDR1 is MNHEY and CDR2 is SMNVEV (reference sequence). Losses at the gene ends were 2 bases for V and 3 bases for J; bases not matched to a gene: 6. The J gene is TRBJ2-7, the V gene TRBV27; 8 bases match TRBD1. Sequencing was carried out using memory CD4+ T cells sorted from blood. The subset denotes: CD45RA-negative fraction. The sequence was obtained from a woman in her twenties or thirties in good health. The CDR3 here is CASSLVGQANYEQYF. CDR3 bases: TGTGCCAGCAGTTTAGTGGGACAGGCGAACTACGAGCAGTACTTC.